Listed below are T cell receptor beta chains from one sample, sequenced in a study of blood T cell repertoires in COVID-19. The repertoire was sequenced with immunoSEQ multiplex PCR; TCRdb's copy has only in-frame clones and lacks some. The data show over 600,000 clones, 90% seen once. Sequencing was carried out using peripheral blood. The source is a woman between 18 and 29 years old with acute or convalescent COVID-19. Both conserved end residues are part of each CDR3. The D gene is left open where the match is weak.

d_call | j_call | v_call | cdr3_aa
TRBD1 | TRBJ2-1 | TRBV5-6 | CASSLLSGQGIHEQFF
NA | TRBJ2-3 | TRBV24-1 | CATSELWTTDTQYF
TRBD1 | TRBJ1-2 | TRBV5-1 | CASSLEQGMNGYTF
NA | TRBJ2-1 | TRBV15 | CATRITGAYNEQFF
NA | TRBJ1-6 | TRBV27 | CASSLWAGSVSYNSPLHF
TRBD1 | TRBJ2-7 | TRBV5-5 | CASSAGPVGQGPYEQYF
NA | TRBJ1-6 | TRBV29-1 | CSVGLAGKNSPLHF
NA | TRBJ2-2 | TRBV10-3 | CAIQGNANTGELFF
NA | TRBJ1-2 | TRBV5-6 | CASSLVGEGRYGYTF
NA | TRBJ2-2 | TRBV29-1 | CSVVTRNTGELFF
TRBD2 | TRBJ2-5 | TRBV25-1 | CASSEWGGQTQYF
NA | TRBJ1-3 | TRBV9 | CASSVDGRGGNTIYF
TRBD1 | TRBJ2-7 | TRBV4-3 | CASSQWGQGRSYEQYF
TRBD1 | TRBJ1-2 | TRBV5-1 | CASSLGGGQAYGYTF
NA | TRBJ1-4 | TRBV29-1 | CSVQGRMNEKLFF
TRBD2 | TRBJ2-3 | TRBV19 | CASSRRGGGPAGDTQYF
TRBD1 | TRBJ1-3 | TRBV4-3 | CASSQEPPPSGRGSTIYF
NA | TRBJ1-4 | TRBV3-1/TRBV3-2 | CASSQRGPEELFF
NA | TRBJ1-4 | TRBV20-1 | CSASRGEKLFF
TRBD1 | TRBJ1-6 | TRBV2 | CASSEGPGQGANSPLHF
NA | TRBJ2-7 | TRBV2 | CASTRRGNYEQYF
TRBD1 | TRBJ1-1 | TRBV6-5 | CASSRQGLEAFF
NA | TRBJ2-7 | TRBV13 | CASTSGDSYEQYF
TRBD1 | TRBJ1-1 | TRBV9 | CASREQGARTEAFF
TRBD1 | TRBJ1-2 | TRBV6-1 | CASSGYRGGVLNYGYTF
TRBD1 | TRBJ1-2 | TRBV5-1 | CASSLSTGDGYTF
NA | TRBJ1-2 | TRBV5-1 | CASSETPFQGMGYGYTF
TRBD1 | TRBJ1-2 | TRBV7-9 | CASSLMGQHVSGYTF
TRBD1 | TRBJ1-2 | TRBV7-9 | CASSARQGAQTF
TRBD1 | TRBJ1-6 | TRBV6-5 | CASSGQGGGNSPLHF
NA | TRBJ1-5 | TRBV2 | CASGQGRSNQPQHF
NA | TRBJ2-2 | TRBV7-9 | CASSHRESFRVGTGELFF
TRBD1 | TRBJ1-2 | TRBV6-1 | CASSEGQGQGYTF
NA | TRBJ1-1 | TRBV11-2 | CASSLVPDTEAFF
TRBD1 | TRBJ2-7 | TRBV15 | CATSAGTGEVYEQYF
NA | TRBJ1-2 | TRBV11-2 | CASSPPSGGSDYGYTF
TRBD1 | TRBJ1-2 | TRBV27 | CASSLGQGGGYTF
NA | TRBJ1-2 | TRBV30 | CAWSMQEVNYGYTF
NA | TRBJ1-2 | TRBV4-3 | CASSQGAPYGYTF
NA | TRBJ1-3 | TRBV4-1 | CASSLVALQGQGNTIYF
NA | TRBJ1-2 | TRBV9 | CASSQPPLLGYTF
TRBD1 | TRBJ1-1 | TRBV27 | CASTQTGPSAEAFF
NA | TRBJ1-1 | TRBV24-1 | CATSRGTEAFF
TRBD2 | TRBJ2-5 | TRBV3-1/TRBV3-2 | CASSRTSGGAETQYF
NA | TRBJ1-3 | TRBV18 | CASSPDSLPLSGNTIYF